What follows are 31 T cell receptor beta chains derived from one specimen sequenced in a study of Graves' ophthalmopathy and Graves' hyperthyroidism. RNA transcripts yielded amplified TCR beta CDR3 regions. RT-PCR was first run with HTBI primers, then multiplex PCR in a second round. MiXCR, run by TCRdb on the multiplex PCR reads, gives a single entry per CDR3 protein. The table shows 200,000 to 250,000 distinct CDR3 sequences, with under 30% occurring only once. What was sequenced was peripheral blood. These receptors came from a man in his fifties with Graves' ophthalmopathy.

At least ten counts were recorded for this clonotype. This may come from a read error, since a much larger clone is one base off. The chain's CDR3 is CASSYSMGRGGVGSPLRF. CDR3 coding DNA: TGTGCCAGCAGTTACTCGATGGGACGTGGGGGTGTGGGTTCACCCCTCCGCTTT. This chain joins TRBV6-5 and TRBJ1-6; possible D gene TRBD1, 5 bases. Germline CDR1 and CDR2: MNHEY and SVGAGI. The CDR3 is made up of 18 amino acids.

The table lists this clonotype with many counts. This sequence joins TRBV12-3 or TRBV12-4 and TRBJ2-7; D is ambiguous. The CDR3 length is 15 residues. Trimming took 5 bases from V and 2 from J, leaving 16 bases between them. The CDR3 coding sequence is TGTGCCAGCAGTATCACCGCGGAGATCCCCTACGAGCAGTACTTC. Encoded protein: CASSITAEIPYEQYF.

V and J are TRBV12-3 or TRBV12-4 and TRBJ1-2, with D possibly matching TRBD1 (5 bases). With 3 bases removed from V and 2 bases from J, the gap between germline ends came to 10 bases. The length of the CDR3 is 14 residues. CDR3 sequence: CASSFRRANYGYTF. The CDR3 DNA reads as TGTGCCAGCAGTTTCCGCAGGGCCAACTATGGCTACACCTTC.

This clonotype was picked up many times. The chain uses TRBV29-1 and TRBJ2-7; 7 nucleotides match TRBD1. The CDR3 runs to 13 residues. CDR1 is SQVTM, CDR2 ANQGSEA, per germline. The ends lost 4 bases at V and 4 bases at J; junction bases unmatched: 7. CDR3 in amino acids: CSVVWNRGYEQYF. The CDR3, as DNA: TGCAGCGTTGTATGGAACAGGGGATACGAGCAGTACTTC.

The chain's CDR3 is CASSDAKGDRDRDSNQPQHF. The DNA of the CDR3 is TGTGCCAGCAGCGATGCAAAGGGGGACCGGGACAGGGATAGCAATCAGCCCCAGCATTTT. The rearrangement uses TRBV13 and TRBJ1-5; 9 bases agree with TRBD1. The CDR3 has 20 residues. Germline V gene lookup returns CDR1 PRHDT and CDR2 FYEKMQ (reference sequence). V shed 5 bases and J 0 bases; nucleotides not matched to a gene: 17.

J is TRBJ1-2 and V is TRBV28; the match to TRBD1 covers 7 bases. The CDR3 consists of 14 residues. The germline CDR1 and CDR2 sequences are MDHEN and SYDVKM. The V gene end was trimmed by 8 bases and the J gene end by 5 bases; junction bases not matched to a gene: 11. The CDR3 nucleotides read TGTGCCAGCGGACCTACGACAGGGATATATGGCTACACCTTC. Translated, it gives CASGPTTGIYGYTF.

This clonotype has ten or more counts. The CDR3 DNA reads as TGTGCCAGCAGCGTAGCGGGAGACCCATACGAGCAGTACTTC. Its protein is CASSVAGDPYEQYF. The V and J genes are TRBV9 and TRBJ2-7; weak D call: TRBD2 (6 bases). Trimming pared 0 bases from V and 4 bases from J, leaving 11 bases between. CDR3 length: 14 residues. Germline V gene sequence: CDR1 SGDLS, CDR2 YYNGEE.

This clonotype came up many times. The rearrangement joins TRBV29-1 to TRBJ1-3; D unclear. There are 13 residues in the CDR3. The germline CDR1 and CDR2 sequences are SQVTM and ANQGSEA. V lost 2 bases and J lost 0, with 5 bases in between. CDR3 amino acids: CSVEPGSGNTIYF. For the CDR3, the DNA is TGCAGCGTTGAACCAGGCTCTGGAAACACCATATATTTT. Looking up the rest from reference TRBV29-1 and TRBJ1-3 gives the full variable domain: SAVISQKPSRDICQRGTSLTIQCQVDSQVTMMFWYRQQPGQSLTLIATANQGSEATYESGFVIDKFPISRPNLTFSTLTVSNMSPEDSSIYLCSVEPGSGNTIYFGEGSWLTVV.

The V call is TRBV7-2, the J call TRBJ2-5; 7 bases agree with TRBD2. CDR1 and CDR2 from the germline V gene are SGHTA and FQGNSA. The CDR3 consists of 18 residues. V trimming: 0 bases; J trimming: 5 bases; junction bases outside the gene matches: 15. The CDR3 DNA reads TGTGCCAGCAGCTTAGCAAACCCGGGAGGTATCGTGGGGGAGACCCAGTACTTC. This sequence encodes CASSLANPGGIVGETQYF.

This clonotype was seen just once. This chain uses TRBV11-2 with TRBJ2-5; D gene ambiguous. Germline assignment: CDR1 SGHAT and CDR2 FQNNGV. The CDR3 consists of 16 residues. The ends were cut back, 5 bases at V and 1 base at J, with 17 bases in the middle. CDR3 DNA: TGTGCCAGCAGCCTAAGGGCCAGTACCGTCCAAGAGACCCAGTACTTC. Protein product: CASSLRASTVQETQYF. Variable domain in full (rest from reference TRBV11-2 and TRBJ2-5): EAGVAQSPRYKIIEKRQSVAFWCNPISGHATLYWYQQILGQGPKLLIQFQNNGVVDDSQLPKDRFSAERLKGVDSTLKIQPAKLEDSAVYLCASSLRASTVQETQYFGPGTRLLVL.

The V gene is TRBV6-1, the J gene TRBJ2-5, with 9 positions matching TRBD1. Germline V gives CDR1 MNHNS, CDR2 SASEGT. V lost 7 bases and J lost 2; bases outside the gene matches: 14. The CDR3 runs 17 residues. CDR3 in amino acids: CASTTLHRGHKQETQYF. In DNA, the CDR3 is TGTGCCAGCACAACCCTACACAGGGGGCACAAACAAGAGACCCAGTACTTC.

This clonotype was counted at least ten times. This chain links TRBV20-1 with TRBJ2-7; TRBD1 agrees at 11 bases. Germline values: CDR1 DFQATT, CDR2 SNEGSKA (reference sequence). With V trimmed by 0 bases and J by 5 bases, 12 bases remained unmatched. The CDR3 has 17 amino acids. The CDR3 spells CSARDRRPGTGGHEQYF. CDR3 DNA: TGCAGTGCTAGAGATCGGCGTCCCGGGACAGGGGGTCACGAGCAGTACTTC.

The chain links TRBV12-3 or TRBV12-4 to TRBJ1-2; the D gene is possibly TRBD1 (6 bases). V was clipped by 0 bases and J by 4 bases, with 12 bases between them. The CDR3 totals 15 residues. The CDR3 nucleotides are TGTGCCAGCAGTTTAGCGGGGGCGGGCGGCTATGGCTACACCTTC. It codes for CASSLAGAGGYGYTF.

In this sample, this clonotype turned up many times. This chain connects TRBV28 to TRBJ1-1, with D perhaps TRBD1 (5 bases). Germline V gives CDR1 MDHEN, CDR2 SYDVKM. This CDR3 region has 12 residues. V was clipped by 3 bases and J by 6 bases, with 8 bases between them. The CDR3 protein is CASSFQGSEAFF. The CDR3 DNA sequence: TGTGCCAGCAGTTTCCAGGGATCTGAAGCTTTCTTT.

V is TRBV6-2 or TRBV6-3 and J is TRBJ2-7, with 8 bases matching TRBD2. This CDR3 has 13 amino acids. The junction had 7 bases not matched to a gene; V was cut back by 7 bases and J by 5 bases. Germline V gene data show CDR1 as MNHEY and CDR2 as SVGEGT. CDR3 bases: TGTGCCAGCACTTGGCGGGAGGACGACGAGCAGTACTTC. It is translated as CASTWREDDEQYF.

The chain is built from TRBV12-3 or TRBV12-4 and TRBJ2-2, with 11 bases identical to TRBD2. V was pared by 5 bases and J by 4 bases, with 12 bases of the junction left unmatched. CDR3 length: 18 residues. CDR3 in DNA: TGTGCCAGCAGTCCCCTCCCTACTAGCGGGAGTTCCACCGGGGAGCTGTTTTTT. Translation gives CASSPLPTSGSSTGELFF.

This clonotype was seen only a few times. V is TRBV12-3 or TRBV12-4 and J is TRBJ1-2; D might be TRBD1 (6 bases). This CDR3 has 12 amino acids. V lost 5 bases, J lost 7 bases, and 11 bases lay in between. Here the CDR3 DNA reads TGTGCCAGCAGTCACAACAGGGCTGGCTACACCTTC. It encodes CASSHNRAGYTF.

This chain connects TRBV2 to TRBJ1-5; tentative D call: TRBD1 (5 bases). The V end was cut by 6 bases, the J end by 1 base, with 13 bases between. The germline V gene encodes CDR1 SNHLY and CDR2 FYNNEI. There are 15 residues in the CDR3. The DNA for the CDR3 is TGTGCCAGCAGCGTTCAGGGCGGCAGCAATCAGCCCCAGCATTTT. It encodes CASSVQGGSNQPQHF.

This clonotype was counted many times. The chain has TRBV5-1 and TRBJ2-7; maybe TRBD1 (6 bases). Germline values: CDR1 SGHRS, CDR2 YFSETQ. This CDR3 contains 15 residues. The ends were cut back, 0 bases at V and 1 base at J, with 11 bases in the middle. This CDR3 is CASSLENRASYEQYF. CDR3 bases: TGCGCCAGCAGCTTGGAGAACAGGGCTTCCTACGAGCAGTACTTC.

Many counts were recorded for this clonotype. The chain carries TRBV20-1 and TRBJ2-7; 7 positions agree with TRBD1. The germline V gene encodes CDR1 DFQATT and CDR2 SNEGSKA (reference sequence). The CDR3 is made up of 16 amino acids. The V gene end was trimmed by 4 bases and the J gene end by 2 bases; junction bases not matched to a gene: 14. The CDR3 sequence: CSATSPPSGQTYEQYF. CDR3 sequence (DNA): TGCAGTGCTACCAGCCCGCCCTCGGGACAGACCTACGAGCAGTACTTC.

This clonotype was seen repeatedly, ten times or more. V usage is TRBV2 and J usage is TRBJ2-2; D call uncertain. There are 12 residues in the CDR3. V was cut by 1 base and J by 7 bases, with 4 bases left in between. Germline CDR1 SNHLY, CDR2 FYNNEI. The CDR3 spells CASSEVSGELFF. Here the CDR3 DNA reads TGTGCCAGCAGTGAAGTTAGCGGGGAGCTGTTTTTT.

A few counts support this clonotype. The chain has TRBV20-1 and TRBJ1-6; TRBD1 matches 7 bases. The CDR3 consists of 16 residues. CDR1 is DFQATT and CDR2 is SNEGSKA in the germline V gene (reference sequence). Trimming at V came to 6 bases and at J to 6 bases, leaving 14 bases not matched to a gene. The CDR3 is CSAADGMDRLNSPLHF. CDR3 DNA: TGCAGTGCGGCCGACGGGATGGACAGGCTTAATTCACCCCTCCACTTT.

This clonotype has only one observation. V and J are TRBV7-2 and TRBJ1-1; maybe TRBD1 (5 bases). This CDR3 spans 15 amino acids. CDR1 and CDR2 from the germline V gene are SGHTA and FQGNSA. V was pared by 3 bases and J by 3 bases, with 14 bases between. In DNA, the CDR3 is TGTGCCAGCAGCTTGATACCCGGGACTGACACTGAAGCTTTCTTT. It codes for CASSLIPGTDTEAFF. The complete variable domain, with remaining parts taken from reference TRBV7-2 and TRBJ1-1, reads GAGVSQSPSNKVTEKGKDVELRCDPISGHTALYWYRQSLGQGLEFLIYFQGNSAPDKSGLPSDRFSAERTGGSVSTLTIQRTQQEDSAVYLCASSLIPGTDTEAFFGQGTRLTVV.

This clonotype appeared many times. One junction end does not reproduce the germline sequence, and a read error may be involved. The genes are TRBV30 and TRBJ1-1; the match to TRBD1 covers 9 bases. Germline V gene lookup returns CDR1 GTSNPN and CDR2 SVGIG (reference sequence). This CDR3 is 14 amino acids long. CDR3 region: CARRQGGLNTEAFF. DNA for the CDR3: TGTGCCAGGAGACAGGGGGGATTAAACACTGAAGCTTTCTTT.

This clonotype was recorded many times. CDR3 residues: CASSTGTSQYEQYF. Here the CDR3 DNA reads TGTGCCAGCAGTACTGGGACTAGCCAGTACGAGCAGTACTTC. The chain couples TRBV6-5 to TRBJ2-7; 9 nucleotides line up with TRBD2. V lost 5 bases and J lost 4; bases outside the gene matches: 6. This CDR3 is built from 14 residues. In germline, CDR1 is MNHEY, CDR2 SVGAGI.

This clonotype was seen at least ten times. The J gene is TRBJ1-1, the V gene TRBV12-5, with D possibly being TRBD1 (5 bases). This CDR3 is 16 amino acids long. Germline V CDR1 and CDR2: LGHNT, FRNRAP. Trimming took 3 bases from V and 1 from J, leaving 15 bases between them. The DNA for the CDR3 is TGTGCTAGTGGTTTCTATACAGGTCTCGGGAACACTGAAGCTTTCTTT. Protein sequence: CASGFYTGLGNTEAFF.

This clonotype came up many times. The chain joins TRBV5-1 to TRBJ2-7; D is undetermined. V lost 0 bases, J lost 2 bases, and 6 bases lay in between. The CDR3 covers 13 residues. CDR1 and CDR2 (germline): SGHRS, YFSETQ. CDR3 protein: CASSLEAAYEQYF. DNA of the CDR3: TGCGCCAGCAGCTTGGAGGCAGCCTACGAGCAGTACTTC. Variable domain in full (rest from reference TRBV5-1 and TRBJ2-7): KAGVTQTPRYLIKTRGQQVTLSCSPISGHRSVSWYQQTPGQGLQFLFEYFSETQRNKGNFPGRFSGRQFSNSRSEMNVSTLELGDSALYLCASSLEAAYEQYFGPGTRLTVT.

This clonotype was picked up one time. This chain joins TRBV6-2 or TRBV6-3 and TRBJ1-1; D is unclear. Per the germline V gene, CDR1 is MNHEY and CDR2 is SVGEGT. This CDR3 comprises 14 residues. Trimming pared 4 bases from V and 7 bases from J, leaving 16 bases between. The CDR3 region has the DNA TGTGCCAGCAGTTCGCCCGGACCGGACCTTGAAGCTTTCTTT. Its protein is CASSSPGPDLEAFF.

This clonotype was seen repeatedly, ten times or more. The rearrangement joins TRBV7-2 to TRBJ2-5; 9 bases fit TRBD2. The CDR3 is 17 amino acids. V shed 1 base and J 2 bases; nucleotides not matched to a gene: 8. CDR1 and CDR2 (germline): SGHTA, FQGNSA. In DNA, the CDR3 is TGTGCCAGCAGCTTAGTTCATCTAGCGGGGAAACAAGAGACCCAGTACTTC. It codes for CASSLVHLAGKQETQYF.

This chain uses TRBV19 with TRBJ1-1; D not resolved. Germline V gene sequence: CDR1 LNHDA, CDR2 SQIVND (reference sequence). This CDR3 spans 14 amino acids. V shed 3 bases and J shed 0 bases, with 8 bases lying between them. CDR3 sequence (DNA): TGTGCCAGTAGTATCGACTCCATGAACACTGAAGCTTTCTTT. Its protein is CASSIDSMNTEAFF.

This clonotype was counted ten times or more. The CDR3: CASSSQVRAGDEQYF. In DNA form, the CDR3 reads TGTGCCAGCAGCTCCCAGGTCCGGGCAGGGGACGAGCAGTACTTC. The chain recombines TRBV7-9 with TRBJ2-7, with D perhaps matching TRBD1 (6 bases). Trimming cost V 4 bases and J 5 bases, with 18 bases left between them. Germline assignment: CDR1 SEHNR and CDR2 FQNEAQ (reference sequence). The CDR3 runs to 15 residues. The full variable domain, with the rest looked up from reference TRBV7-9 and TRBJ2-7, is DTGVSQNPRHKITKRGQNVTFRCDPISEHNRLYWYRQTLGQGPEFLTYFQNEAQLEKSRLLSDRFSAERPKGSFSTLEIQRTEQGDSAMYLCASSSQVRAGDEQYFGPGTRLTVT.